This is a list of T cell receptor beta chains from one sample in a study of blood T cell repertoires in COVID-19. Assay: immunoSEQ multiplex PCR; the TCRdb copy retains only in-frame clones and omits some. There are 150,000 to 200,000 clones in the sample; roughly 79% occur only once, and about 18% lies in the top ten. Sequencing used peripheral blood. Receptor source: a man aged 55 to 69 with active or convalescent COVID-19. CDR3s include the opening cysteine and the closing phenylalanine or tryptophan.

v_call,j_call,cdr3_aa
TRBV7-2,TRBJ2-1,CASSLAAAGLAGSEQFF
TRBV7-2,TRBJ2-3,CASSLDMGGPVDTQYF
TRBV10-3,TRBJ2-3,CAIAAGTSDIDTQYF
TRBV18,TRBJ2-7,CASSPLSSIDSGLSF
TRBV10-3,TRBJ1-4,CAISGQDRDNEKLFF
TRBV28,TRBJ2-7,CASSLGGAGNFYEQYF
TRBV4-2,TRBJ2-3,CASSQDRSGDTDTQYF
TRBV5-1,TRBJ1-2,CASSRDRYYGYTF
TRBV7-2,TRBJ2-6,CASSSLAGVSGANVLTF
TRBV19,TRBJ2-7,CASSKWTAPSTSYEQYF
TRBV15,TRBJ2-7,CATSREVEQGQGPIDYEQYF
TRBV28,TRBJ2-7,CASSNSGTGSHEQYF
TRBV28,TRBJ1-6,CASSFDRPPIPLHF
TRBV5-4,TRBJ1-4,CASSWDRGTNEKLFF
TRBV27,TRBJ2-7,CASSSLAGGVSYEQYF
TRBV7-2,TRBJ2-5,CASSSRSANQETQYF
TRBV19,TRBJ2-3,CASRLQGISTDTQYF
TRBV7-9,TRBJ1-3,CASSSGDNNSGNTIYF
TRBV5-1,TRBJ2-1,CASSLTGRTRTHNEQFF
TRBV28,TRBJ1-2,CASSLRSRGGLRSYTF
TRBV7-9,TRBJ2-7,CASRGTRSYEQYF
TRBV3-1/TRBV3-2,TRBJ2-5,CASSLAGRGETQYF
TRBV11-3,TRBJ2-1,CASSLGGSMDNEQFF
TRBV5-1,TRBJ2-2,CASSHDGGSIQNTGELFF
TRBV5-4,TRBJ2-2,CASSSKQGATGELFF
TRBV27,TRBJ1-6,CASRARGWGNSPLHF
TRBV7-8,TRBJ2-1,CASSLQARVASYNEQFF
TRBV27,TRBJ1-1,CASSLGTGGTEAFF
TRBV20-1,TRBJ1-2,CSARDTYGYTF
TRBV6-2/TRBV6-3,TRBJ1-3,CASSYATWRGGNTIYF
TRBV5-4,TRBJ1-2,CASSLDGYYGYTF
TRBV4-3,TRBJ2-3,CASSQAREVDTQYF
TRBV3-1/TRBV3-2,TRBJ2-7,CASSQERTEAQYF
TRBV19,TRBJ2-3,CASSFGLVADTQYF
TRBV19,TRBJ2-3,CASSGPGLAGGYSYTDTQYF
TRBV4-3,TRBJ2-1,CASSQDPRGRMDEQFF
TRBV5-1,TRBJ2-1,CASSPSLGHYNEQFF
TRBV4-2,TRBJ2-5,CASSLNPTSGRETQYF
TRBV27,TRBJ2-7,CASGRDIKQYF
TRBV28,TRBJ1-2,CASTVGTVKYGYTF
TRBV29-1,TRBJ1-4,CSVAYRGTNEKLFF
TRBV11-2,TRBJ2-1,CASSEEGAGGFAYNEQFF
TRBV7-6,TRBJ2-7,CASSPTLNTEQYF
TRBV9,TRBJ2-7,CASSVESAGGVYEQYF
TRBV6-2/TRBV6-3,TRBJ2-3,CASSAGGGSWADTQYF